Listed below are T cell receptor beta chains from one sample, sequenced in a study of shared clonotypes between healthy human individuals. Clones were read by immunoSEQ multiplex PCR, and TCRdb kept only the in-frame ones, dropping some. The sample consists of more than 2,000,000 clones, more than 85% of them appearing once. Sequencing was performed on naive CD4+ T cells from PBMCs. All receptors derive from a young man in good health. Some clones in this sample may be carry-over from other donors' samples. CDR3s include the opening cysteine and the closing phenylalanine or tryptophan. Fields, in order: CDR3 protein, CDR3 DNA, D gene, J gene, clone size, V gene. D genes are given only for firm matches. Some rows mark clone size as missing; the rest say once, few, many or name a class of expanded clone.

CDR3 protein: CASSDSLSSGNTIYF
CDR3 DNA: TGTGCCAGCAGTGACTCCCTGAGCTCTGGAAACACCATATATTTT
D gene: NA
J gene: TRBJ1-3
clone size: NA
V gene: TRBV2

CDR3 protein: CASSFSREDTQYF
CDR3 DNA: TGTGCCAGCAGCTTTAGCAGGGAAGATACGCAGTATTTT
D gene: NA
J gene: TRBJ2-3
clone size: NA
V gene: TRBV7-3

CDR3 protein: CASRVRLVEQYF
CDR3 DNA: TGTGCCAGCAGGGTCCGACTAGTTGAGCAGTATTTT
D gene: NA
J gene: TRBJ2-3
clone size: NA
V gene: TRBV6-1

CDR3 protein: CASSLLRLPNTGELFF
CDR3 DNA: TGTGCCAGCAGCTTATTGAGACTACCGAACACCGGGGAGCTGTTTTTT
D gene: NA
J gene: TRBJ2-2
clone size: NA
V gene: TRBV7-2

CDR3 protein: CASSALQGSYEQYF
CDR3 DNA: TGTGCCAGCAGCGCCTTACAGGGGTCCTACGAGCAGTACTTC
D gene: TRBD1
J gene: TRBJ2-7
clone size: NA
V gene: TRBV9

CDR3 protein: CASSLNRRGAGELFF
CDR3 DNA: TGTGCCAGCAGCTTAAACCGCAGGGGCGCCGGGGAGCTGTTTTTT
D gene: NA
J gene: TRBJ2-2
clone size: NA
V gene: TRBV11-1

CDR3 protein: CSGGGTSTDTQYF
CDR3 DNA: TGCAGCGGGGGGGGCACTAGCACAGATACGCAGTATTTT
D gene: NA
J gene: TRBJ2-3
clone size: once
V gene: TRBV29-1

CDR3 protein: CASSQGPLVRTGELFF
CDR3 DNA: TGTGCCAGCAGCCAAGGGCCCCTCGTACGGACCGGGGAGCTGTTTTTT
D gene: NA
J gene: TRBJ2-2
clone size: NA
V gene: TRBV4-2

CDR3 protein: CASSRGRLGSYEQYF
CDR3 DNA: TGCGCCAGCAGCAGAGGTAGACTGGGCTCCTACGAGCAGTACTTC
D gene: NA
J gene: TRBJ2-7
clone size: NA
V gene: TRBV5-1

CDR3 protein: CASSFIPGELFF
CDR3 DNA: TGTGCCAGCAGCTTTATTCCCGGGGAGCTGTTTTTT
D gene: NA
J gene: TRBJ2-2
clone size: NA
V gene: TRBV5-4

CDR3 protein: CASSVQASFSYEQYF
CDR3 DNA: TGTGCCAGCAGCGTGCAGGCCTCCTTCTCCTACGAGCAGTACTTC
D gene: NA
J gene: TRBJ2-7
clone size: NA
V gene: TRBV9

CDR3 protein: CATRDRGNSGANVLTF
CDR3 DNA: TGTGCCACCAGGGACAGGGGAAACTCTGGGGCCAACGTCCTGACTTTC
D gene: TRBD1
J gene: TRBJ2-6
clone size: NA
V gene: TRBV5-6

CDR3 protein: CASSLTGGSYNEQFF
CDR3 DNA: TGCGCCAGCAGCTTGACCGGGGGCTCCTACAATGAGCAGTTCTTC
D gene: NA
J gene: TRBJ2-1
clone size: NA
V gene: TRBV5-1

CDR3 protein: CASSPQPKRASYNEQFF
CDR3 DNA: TGTGCCAGCAGTCCCCAGCCGAAGCGGGCGTCCTACAATGAGCAGTTCTTC
D gene: NA
J gene: TRBJ2-1
clone size: NA
V gene: TRBV28

CDR3 protein: CASSSLRGAGTNVLTF
CDR3 DNA: TGTGCCAGCAGTTCTCTCAGGGGAGCTGGGACCAACGTCCTGACTTTC
D gene: NA
J gene: TRBJ2-6
clone size: once
V gene: TRBV28

CDR3 protein: CASSLPQRAEAFF
CDR3 DNA: TGTGCCAGCAGTTTACCCCAGAGGGCTGAAGCTTTCTTT
D gene: NA
J gene: TRBJ1-1
clone size: few
V gene: TRBV28

CDR3 protein: CASSLGTLETQYF
CDR3 DNA: TGTGCCAGCAGCTTAGGGACCCTAGAGACCCAGTACTTC
D gene: NA
J gene: TRBJ2-5
clone size: once
V gene: TRBV11-2

CDR3 protein: CASSITSGRRGTGELFF
CDR3 DNA: TGTGCCAGTAGTATCACCTCTGGGCGTCGGGGCACCGGGGAGCTGTTTTTT
D gene: NA
J gene: TRBJ2-2
clone size: NA
V gene: TRBV19

CDR3 protein: CASSQGSGNTIYF
CDR3 DNA: TGCGCCAGCAGCCAGGGGAGTGGAAACACCATATATTTT
D gene: NA
J gene: TRBJ1-3
clone size: few
V gene: TRBV5-1

CDR3 protein: CASTSDLAKNIQYF
CDR3 DNA: TGTGCCAGCACTTCTGACTTAGCCAAAAACATTCAGTACTTC
D gene: NA
J gene: TRBJ2-4
clone size: NA
V gene: TRBV2

CDR3 protein: CASSRDGNYGYTF
CDR3 DNA: TGTGCCAGCAGCCGGGACGGGAACTATGGCTACACCTTC
D gene: NA
J gene: TRBJ1-2
clone size: few
V gene: TRBV5-4

CDR3 protein: CASSSRLFQETQYF
CDR3 DNA: TGTGCCAGCAGTTCCCGACTATTCCAAGAGACCCAGTACTTC
D gene: NA
J gene: TRBJ2-5
clone size: NA
V gene: TRBV27

CDR3 protein: CASSQGGQTFVAQYF
CDR3 DNA: TGCGCCAGCAGCCAAGGCGGGCAGACCTTTGTGGCCCAGTACTTC
D gene: NA
J gene: TRBJ2-5
clone size: NA
V gene: TRBV4-1

CDR3 protein: CASSHPDRVGETQYF
CDR3 DNA: TGCGCCAGCAGCCATCCCGACAGGGTGGGTGAGACCCAGTACTTC
D gene: TRBD1
J gene: TRBJ2-5
clone size: NA
V gene: TRBV4-1

CDR3 protein: CASSLVSSSPDTQYF
CDR3 DNA: TGTGCCAGCAGCTTAGTTTCCAGCTCCCCAGATACGCAGTATTTT
D gene: NA
J gene: TRBJ2-3
clone size: NA
V gene: TRBV7-6

CDR3 protein: CASSFSGVGSYEQYF
CDR3 DNA: TGCGCCAGCAGCTTTAGCGGGGTGGGCTCCTACGAGCAGTACTTC
D gene: TRBD2
J gene: TRBJ2-7
clone size: NA
V gene: TRBV5-1

CDR3 protein: CASSLAGNHYGYTF
CDR3 DNA: TGTGCCAGCAGCTTGGCAGGGAACCACTATGGCTACACCTTC
D gene: NA
J gene: TRBJ1-2
clone size: NA
V gene: TRBV5-6

CDR3 protein: CASSSTRYGNRNEQFF
CDR3 DNA: TGCGCCAGCAGCTCGACCCGCTACGGGAATAGGAATGAGCAGTTCTTC
D gene: NA
J gene: TRBJ2-1
clone size: NA
V gene: TRBV5-1

CDR3 protein: CASSPARGQTNTGELFF
CDR3 DNA: TGTGCCAGCAGTCCTGCACGGGGACAGACCAACACCGGGGAGCTGTTTTTT
D gene: TRBD1
J gene: TRBJ2-2
clone size: NA
V gene: TRBV7-2

CDR3 protein: CATRTSTTGEQYF
CDR3 DNA: TGTGCCACCCGGACTTCAACAACGGGGGAGCAGTACTTC
D gene: NA
J gene: TRBJ2-7
clone size: NA
V gene: TRBV6-5

CDR3 protein: CASSLMGGYTEAFF
CDR3 DNA: TGTGCCAGCAGCTTAATGGGGGGCTACACTGAAGCTTTCTTT
D gene: NA
J gene: TRBJ1-1
clone size: NA
V gene: TRBV13

CDR3 protein: CASTFPGPYNEQFF
CDR3 DNA: TGTGCCAGCACGTTCCCGGGGCCTTACAATGAGCAGTTCTTC
D gene: NA
J gene: TRBJ2-1
clone size: NA
V gene: TRBV28

CDR3 protein: CASSLTGPLIYEQYF
CDR3 DNA: TGTGCCAGCAGCTTAACCGGACCGCTGATCTACGAGCAGTACTTC
D gene: NA
J gene: TRBJ2-7
clone size: NA
V gene: TRBV7-9

CDR3 protein: CASSLGSLRQETQYF
CDR3 DNA: TGTGCCAGCAGTTTAGGCAGCCTTAGACAAGAGACCCAGTACTTC
D gene: NA
J gene: TRBJ2-5
clone size: NA
V gene: TRBV27

CDR3 protein: CASGELPNTGELFF
CDR3 DNA: TGTGCCAGCGGGGAGCTCCCAAACACCGGGGAGCTGTTTTTT
D gene: NA
J gene: TRBJ2-2
clone size: NA
V gene: TRBV6-1

CDR3 protein: CASSPAEYSNQPQHF
CDR3 DNA: TGTGCCAGCTCACCCGCAGAGTATAGCAATCAGCCCCAGCATTTT
D gene: NA
J gene: TRBJ1-5
clone size: NA
V gene: TRBV18

CDR3 protein: CASSLDFGTGNTIYF
CDR3 DNA: TGTGCCAGCAGCTTAGATTTTGGTACTGGAAACACCATATATTTT
D gene: NA
J gene: TRBJ1-3
clone size: NA
V gene: TRBV7-8

CDR3 protein: CASSVAGGPAGELFF
CDR3 DNA: TGCGCCAGCAGCGTAGCGGGAGGGCCGGCCGGGGAGCTGTTTTTT
D gene: TRBD2
J gene: TRBJ2-2
clone size: NA
V gene: TRBV5-1

CDR3 protein: CASSEVGRASGNTIYF
CDR3 DNA: TGTGCCAGCAGTGAAGTCGGCAGGGCCTCTGGAAACACCATATATTTT
D gene: NA
J gene: TRBJ1-3
clone size: NA
V gene: TRBV25-1

CDR3 protein: CASSRTSVGTDTQYF
CDR3 DNA: TGTGCCAGCAGCAGAACTAGCGTTGGCACAGATACGCAGTATTTT
D gene: TRBD2
J gene: TRBJ2-3
clone size: once
V gene: TRBV6-6

CDR3 protein: CASSQTPGGPQETQYF
CDR3 DNA: TGCGCCAGCAGCCAAACGCCGGGAGGGCCTCAAGAGACCCAGTACTTC
D gene: TRBD2
J gene: TRBJ2-5
clone size: NA
V gene: TRBV4-1

CDR3 protein: CASSPDRVSLAQYF
CDR3 DNA: TGTGCCAGCAGTCCGGACAGGGTCTCGTTAGCCCAGTACTTC
D gene: TRBD1
J gene: TRBJ2-5
clone size: NA
V gene: TRBV6-5

CDR3 protein: CASSATGTSGTGELFF
CDR3 DNA: TGTGCCAGCAGTGCGACCGGGACTAGCGGGACCGGGGAGCTGTTTTTT
D gene: TRBD2
J gene: TRBJ2-2
clone size: NA
V gene: TRBV2

CDR3 protein: CASSQGFTQPQHF
CDR3 DNA: TGCGCCAGCAGCCAAGGCTTTACTCAGCCCCAGCATTTT
D gene: NA
J gene: TRBJ1-5
clone size: few
V gene: TRBV4-3

CDR3 protein: CASSPIQGAANQPQHF
CDR3 DNA: TGTGCCAGCTCACCAATCCAGGGGGCCGCTAATCAGCCCCAGCATTTT
D gene: TRBD1
J gene: TRBJ1-5
clone size: NA
V gene: TRBV18

CDR3 protein: CASSLDRGDITGELFF
CDR3 DNA: TGTGCCAGCAGCCTGGACAGGGGGGATATCACCGGGGAGCTGTTTTTT
D gene: TRBD1
J gene: TRBJ2-2
clone size: NA
V gene: TRBV9

CDR3 protein: CASSLEVRGGGYTF
CDR3 DNA: TGTGCCAGCAGCTTAGAAGTCAGGGGCGGGGGCTACACCTTC
D gene: NA
J gene: TRBJ1-2
clone size: NA
V gene: TRBV11-2

CDR3 protein: CASSLAGTSGQETQYF
CDR3 DNA: TGCGCCAGCAGCTTGGCCGGGACTAGCGGACAAGAGACCCAGTACTTC
D gene: TRBD2
J gene: TRBJ2-5
clone size: NA
V gene: TRBV5-1

CDR3 protein: CASALAGVENIQYF
CDR3 DNA: TGTGCCAGCGCTTTGGCAGGGGTGGAAAACATTCAGTACTTC
D gene: NA
J gene: TRBJ2-4
clone size: NA
V gene: TRBV11-2

CDR3 protein: CASSRRRELSPTVEQYF
CDR3 DNA: TGTGCCAGCAGCCGGAGGCGGGAATTGTCCCCGACCGTCGAGCAGTACTTC
D gene: NA
J gene: TRBJ2-7
clone size: NA
V gene: TRBV14